This is a list of T cell receptor beta chains from one sample in a study of vaccination and CD4 T cells after COVID-19. No antigen has been assigned to these receptors. TCRdb re-analysed the PCR reads in MiXCR, keeping a single row per CDR3 protein. The repertoire holds fewer than 15,000 distinct CDR3 sequences, with roughly 53% as singletons. Sequencing input: CD4+ T cells from blood, cultured in vitro. The receptor source for this set is a human donor who had recovered from COVID-19. Both conserved end residues are part of each CDR3. Fields, in order: clone size, CDR3 length, V gene, J gene, D gene, CDR3 protein, CDR3 DNA. D genes are given only for firm matches. The listing skips clone size in some rows; elsewhere it reads once, few, many or a size class.

size: .; length: 14; V: TRBV18; J: TRBJ1-4; D: TRBD1; CDR3: CASSQGQGSEKLFF; DNA: TGTGCCAGCTCACAGGGACAGGGGTCTGAAAAACTGTTTTTT
size: .; length: 13; V: TRBV20-1; J: TRBJ2-5; D: TRBD2; CDR3: CSAVLALQETQYF; DNA: TGCAGTGCCGTACTAGCGCTCCAAGAGACCCAGTACTTC
size: .; length: 16; V: TRBV27; J: TRBJ2-5; D: .; CDR3: CASSLSSRGRTETQYF; DNA: TGTGCCAGCAGTTTATCGTCAAGAGGGCGGACGGAGACCCAGTACTTC
size: .; length: 14; V: TRBV7-2; J: TRBJ2-5; D: TRBD2; CDR3: CASSLSGSEETQYF; DNA: TGTGCCAGCAGCCTTAGCGGGAGTGAGGAGACCCAGTACTTC
size: .; length: 15; V: TRBV20-1; J: TRBJ2-5; D: TRBD2; CDR3: CSARDLGLALETQYF; DNA: TGCAGTGCTAGAGACCTGGGACTAGCGTTGGAGACCCAGTACTTC
size: .; length: 14; V: TRBV6-4; J: TRBJ2-3; D: TRBD2; CDR3: CASSDGLAGSTQYF; DNA: TGTGCCAGCAGTGACGGCCTAGCGGGGAGTACGCAGTATTTT
size: .; length: 15; V: TRBV6-1; J: TRBJ1-5; D: .; CDR3: CASATITGSNQPQHF; DNA: TGTGCCAGCGCCACAATAACAGGGTCCAATCAGCCCCAGCATTTT
size: .; length: 16; V: TRBV20-1; J: TRBJ2-3; D: TRBD2; CDR3: CSAGILGLAGLDTQYF; DNA: TGCAGTGCTGGAATCTTGGGACTAGCGGGGCTAGATACGCAGTATTTT
size: .; length: 12; V: TRBV29-1; J: TRBJ1-2; D: .; CDR3: CSVQTVPYGYTF; DNA: TGCAGCGTTCAGACGGTGCCCTATGGCTACACCTTC
size: few; length: 15; V: TRBV30; J: TRBJ2-5; D: TRBD1; CDR3: CAWTLGQGLQETQYF; DNA: TGTGCCTGGACACTGGGACAGGGCCTCCAAGAGACCCAGTACTTC
size: .; length: 14; V: TRBV20-1; J: TRBJ2-2; D: .; CDR3: CSVPYMSNTGELFF; DNA: TGCAGTGTACCTTACATGTCGAACACCGGGGAGCTGTTTTTT
size: .; length: 17; V: TRBV5-1; J: TRBJ2-3; D: TRBD2; CDR3: CASSLGKTSGSTDTQYF; DNA: TGCGCCAGCAGCTTGGGTAAAACTAGCGGTAGCACAGATACGCAGTATTTT
size: .; length: 14; V: TRBV12-5; J: TRBJ1-1; D: .; CDR3: CASGPEVWGTEAFF; DNA: TGTGCTAGTGGCCCAGAGGTTTGGGGCACTGAAGCTTTCTTT
size: few; length: 16; V: TRBV7-8; J: TRBJ1-1; D: .; CDR3: CASSPRGSLGWTEAFF; DNA: TGTGCCAGCAGCCCCCGGGGCTCCCTCGGGTGGACTGAAGCTTTCTTT
size: few; length: 13; V: TRBV24-1; J: TRBJ2-2; D: .; CDR3: CATSARTAGELFF; DNA: TGTGCCACCAGTGCCCGGACAGCCGGGGAGCTGTTTTTT